The rows below give T cell receptor beta chains drawn from one sample of a study of T cell changes during pregnancy in multiple sclerosis. Some clones are missing from TCRdb's copy, which holds only in-frame ones; the method was immunoSEQ multiplex PCR. The repertoire holds about 56,000 clones, with approximately 87% as singletons. Source material: peripheral blood from another person, used as feeder cells. All receptors come from a human donor whose cells served as feeder cells for cultures in a pregnancy study. Both conserved end residues are part of each CDR3. A D gene is named only where the DNA matches it firmly. Size tells how often a clone was seen (once, few, many) or the class of an expanded clone, and some rows leave it out.

.,14,TRBV7-3,.,TRBJ2-1,CASSLGQGHHEQFF,TGTGCCAGCAGCTTAGGGCAGGGGCACCATGAGCAGTTCTTC
once,17,TRBV9,.,TRBJ2-2,CASSVFEPMANTGELFF,TGTGCCAGCAGCGTATTTGAGCCAATGGCGAACACCGGGGAGCTGTTTTTT
.,14,TRBV10-3,.,TRBJ2-3,CAITPVKSTDTQYF,TGTGCCATCACCCCGGTAAAGAGCACAGATACGCAGTATTTT
.,15,TRBV19,.,TRBJ1-5,CASSRVDGFNQPQHF,TGTGCCAGTAGTCGGGTCGACGGCTTCAATCAGCCCCAGCATTTT
.,15,TRBV10-3,TRBD1,TRBJ2-2,CAIRVGQGDTGELFF,TGTGCCATCAGAGTAGGCCAGGGGGACACCGGGGAGCTGTTTTTT
few,13,TRBV5-1,.,TRBJ1-1,CASSFVGNTEAFF,TGCGCCAGCAGCTTTGTCGGGAACACTGAAGCTTTCTTT
.,13,TRBV2,.,TRBJ1-1,CASRLNSDTEAFF,TGTGCCAGCAGACTAAACAGTGATACTGAAGCTTTCTTT
.,14,TRBV4-2,.,TRBJ1-1,CASSQEWRNTEAFF,TGTGCCAGCAGCCAAGAGTGGAGGAACACTGAAGCTTTCTTT
.,15,TRBV7-2,TRBD1,TRBJ1-2,CASSPRTGGRYGYTF,TGTGCCAGCAGCCCTAGGACAGGGGGCAGGTATGGCTACACCTTC
.,16,TRBV7-2,TRBD1,TRBJ2-2,CASSWIGGVSTGELFF,TGTGCCAGCAGCTGGATAGGGGGCGTCAGCACCGGGGAGCTGTTTTTT
.,18,TRBV4-1,TRBD2,TRBJ2-2,CASSQGGLAGVGTGELFF,TGCGCCAGCAGCCAAGGAGGGCTAGCGGGAGTAGGCACCGGGGAGCTGTTTTTT
few,11,TRBV20-1,.,TRBJ1-2,CSANGVNGYTF,TGCAGTGCCAACGGGGTCAATGGCTACACCTTC
few,14,TRBV9,TRBD1,TRBJ2-7,CASSPRTGISEQYF,TGTGCCAGCAGCCCCCGGACAGGGATCTCCGAGCAGTACTTC
.,13,TRBV25-1,.,TRBJ1-1,CASSGHSNTEAFF,TGTGCCAGCTCCGGACATTCGAACACTGAAGCTTTCTTT
.,15,TRBV11-3,TRBD1,TRBJ2-3,CASSPGGQRTDTQYF,TGTGCCAGCAGCCCAGGGGGACAGCGCACAGATACGCAGTATTTT
.,16,TRBV7-2,.,TRBJ1-3,CASSRSGSPGSGTIYF,TGTGCCAGCAGCCGGTCCGGATCCCCTGGCTCCGGCACCATATATTTT
.,16,TRBV30,TRBD2,TRBJ2-7,CAWKTSGRAKGWEQYF,TGTGCCTGGAAGACTAGCGGGAGGGCCAAGGGATGGGAGCAGTACTTC
.,16,TRBV18,.,TRBJ1-1,CASSRYSGTPNTEAFF,TGTGCCAGCTCACGATATTCCGGGACACCGAACACTGAAGCTTTCTTT